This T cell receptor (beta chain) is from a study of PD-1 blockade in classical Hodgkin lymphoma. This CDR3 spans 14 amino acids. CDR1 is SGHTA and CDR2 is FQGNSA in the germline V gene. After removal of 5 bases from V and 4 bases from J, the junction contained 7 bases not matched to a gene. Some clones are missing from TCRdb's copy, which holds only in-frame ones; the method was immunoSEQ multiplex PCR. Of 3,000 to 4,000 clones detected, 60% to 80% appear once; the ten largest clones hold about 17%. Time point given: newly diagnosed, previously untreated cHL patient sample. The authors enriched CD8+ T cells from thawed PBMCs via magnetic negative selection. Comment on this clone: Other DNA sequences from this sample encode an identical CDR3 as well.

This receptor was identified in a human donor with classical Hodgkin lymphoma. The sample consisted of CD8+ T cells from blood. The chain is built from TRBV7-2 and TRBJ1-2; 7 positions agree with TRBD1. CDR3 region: CASSPQGGPYGYTF. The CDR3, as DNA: TGTGCCAGCAGCCCCCAGGGGGGTCCCTATGGCTACACCTTC.